In its sample, the clone carrying this T cell receptor (beta chain) was seen many times. Antigen: not known. The germline V and J ends were trimmed by 0 bases and 5 bases, with 9 bases remaining between them. The CDR3 is 15 amino acids. Germline V gene sequence: CDR1 SGHRS, CDR2 YFSETQ. MiXCR, applied by TCRdb to the RT-PCR reads, yields one record per CDR3 protein. The data show a few hundred thousand distinct CDR3 sequences, with about 14% seen just once and 11% held by the top ten. These data belong to a study of response to subunit inactivated influenza vaccine. Points from the study as a whole: That few new T cells are recruited by each seasonal influenza vaccination was the authors' suggestion.

V gene TRBV5-1 combines with J gene TRBJ1-6; D unresolved. The specimen comprised PBMCs from blood, sampled about 13 days after vaccination. The source is a man aged 50 or older who received an inactivated influenza vaccine. CDR3 amino acids: CASSLAGPDNSPLHF. In nucleotides, the CDR3 is TGCGCCAGCAGCTTGGCCGGACCGGATAATTCACCCCTCCACTTT.